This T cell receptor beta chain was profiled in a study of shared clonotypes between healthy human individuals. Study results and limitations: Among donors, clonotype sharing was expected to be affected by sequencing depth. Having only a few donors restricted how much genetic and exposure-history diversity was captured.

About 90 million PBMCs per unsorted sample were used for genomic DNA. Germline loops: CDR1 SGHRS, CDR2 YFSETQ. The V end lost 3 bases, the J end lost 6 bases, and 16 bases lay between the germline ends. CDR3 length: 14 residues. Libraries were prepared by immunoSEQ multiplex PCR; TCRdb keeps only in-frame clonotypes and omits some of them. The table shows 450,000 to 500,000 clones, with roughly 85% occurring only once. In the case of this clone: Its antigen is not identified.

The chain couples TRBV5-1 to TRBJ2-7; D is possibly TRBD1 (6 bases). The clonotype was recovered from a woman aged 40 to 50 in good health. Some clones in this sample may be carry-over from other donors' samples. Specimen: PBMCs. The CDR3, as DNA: TGCGCCAGCAGCTCCTTACAGGGAAGTCGCGAGCAGTACTTC. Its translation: CASSSLQGSREQYF. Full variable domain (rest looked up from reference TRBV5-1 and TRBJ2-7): KAGVTQTPRYLIKTRGQQVTLSCSPISGHRSVSWYQQTPGQGLQFLFEYFSETQRNKGNFPGRFSGRQFSNSRSEMNVSTLELGDSALYLCASSSLQGSREQYFGPGTRLTVT.